This note documents a single T cell receptor (beta chain) sequence. This clonotype showed up just a few times. Its antigen specificity is not known. No quality values exist for individual bases; no much larger clone is one base distant. V loses 0 bases, J loses 10 bases, and the germline ends lie 16 bases apart. CDR1 and CDR2, per the germline V gene, are SGHDN and FVKESK. Counted from cysteine to phenylalanine, this CDR3 has 16 amino acids. Solely the CDR3 DNA is kept, with 48 bases framed from the first base. These data come from a study of T cell repertoires in cytomegalovirus infection (dated by TCRdb to the late 2010s). For context, the study as a whole: Donor HLA type was relevant to the analysis, as public TCR beta signatures indicated carriage of CMV infection together with the matching HLA type. Points the paper makes about the study in general: In both this cohort and an independent roughly 400-donor cohort, the cumulative frequency of public TCR beta family members distinguished carriers of CMV infection plus the relevant HLA type. The ex vivo response was dominated by HLA-C-restricted CMV-specific TCR beta clonotypes, which also provided the single most frequent clonotype in two of eight donors.

Instrument used: Illumina HiSeq 1500. The public reads were reanalyzed by TCRdb: fastp trimming at Q25, MiXCR alignment, in-frame beta chains only. Each record represents a unique CDR3 protein, reported with the most common genes and DNA among its rows. Present in this sample are approximately 630,000 distinct CDR3 sequences, less than 25% of which were seen just once. Roughly 8% of the sample goes to the ten largest clones. The origin of this receptor is a human donor in good health (CMV status not recorded). Some clones in this sample may be carry-over from other donors' samples. The chain joins TRBV14 to TRBJ1-6, with the identity of the D gene unclear. Sequencing was performed on CD8+ T cells from PBMCs. The CDR3 corresponds to CASSQDRGFEGSPLHF. The base sequence is TGTGCCAGCAGCCAAGATCGAGGGTTCGAAGGGTCACCCCTCCACTTT.